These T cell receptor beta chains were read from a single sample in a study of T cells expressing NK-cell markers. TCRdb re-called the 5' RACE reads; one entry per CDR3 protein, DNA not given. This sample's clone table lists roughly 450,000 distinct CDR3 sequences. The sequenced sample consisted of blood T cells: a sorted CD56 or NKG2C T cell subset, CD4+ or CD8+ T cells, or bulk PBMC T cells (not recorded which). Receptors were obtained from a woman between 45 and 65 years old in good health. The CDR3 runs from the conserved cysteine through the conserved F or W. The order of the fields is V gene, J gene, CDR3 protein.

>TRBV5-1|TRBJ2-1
CASSLAVIAGGPRDNEQFF
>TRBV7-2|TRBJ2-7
CASSIAGADEQYF
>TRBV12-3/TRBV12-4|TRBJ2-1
CASSLALGGSSYNEQFF
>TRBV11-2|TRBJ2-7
CASRPIAGGPVEQYF
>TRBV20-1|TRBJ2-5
CSGIMTEETQYF
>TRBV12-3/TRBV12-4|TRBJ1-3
CASSPDANTIYF
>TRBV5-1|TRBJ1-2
CASSLETQRANGYTF
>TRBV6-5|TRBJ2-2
CASSSPQGTSGRDAGELFF
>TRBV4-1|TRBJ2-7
CASSLGAAGLAGEEQYF
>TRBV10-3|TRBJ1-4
CAISEETGLEEKLFF
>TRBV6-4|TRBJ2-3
CASSDSRLAGPDTQYF
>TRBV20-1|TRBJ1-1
CSATRAVGTEAFF
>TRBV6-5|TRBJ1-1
CASGESGTGWMNTEAFF